Shown below are 4 T cell receptor beta chains from a single sample sequenced in a study of vaccination effects on CD4 cells after COVID-19. These TCRs' antigens remain unknown. Before any sequencing was done, the ViraFEST assay used viral peptide pools to expand antigen-specific CD4+ T cells. Culture proceeded for 10 days, and CD4+ T cells were then isolated. Each vaccine recipient was nucleocapsid antibody negative and had no prior SARS-CoV-2 infection. The data were produced by immunoSEQ multiplex PCR, yet TCRdb's version contains in-frame clones alone and is incomplete. The table includes about 54,000 clones, about two thirds detected once. This material consisted of CD4+ T cells from PBMCs cultured with SARS-CoV-2 spike peptides, taken before COVID-19 vaccination. These receptors were obtained from a human donor who received a COVID-19 vaccine.

This sequence joins TRBV6-5 and TRBJ2-3; D is unresolved. V lost 7 bases and J lost 0, with 8 bases in between. This CDR3 contains 13 residues. CDR1 and CDR2 (germline): MNHEY, SVGAGI. For the CDR3, the DNA is TGTGCCAGCACCCAGACTAGCACAGATACGCAGTATTTT. This sequence encodes CASTQTSTDTQYF.

This clone was counted between two and nine times. The V call is TRBV5-1, the J call TRBJ2-7, with a possible D match to TRBD1 (6 bases). The V end lost 0 bases, the J end lost 2 bases, and 12 bases lay between the germline ends. Germline values: CDR1 SGHRS, CDR2 YFSETQ. The CDR3 has 15 residues. For the CDR3, the DNA is TGCGCCAGCAGCTTGGTAGGGGGAGACCCCTACGAGCAGTACTTC. It translates to CASSLVGGDPYEQYF.

The chain recombines TRBV5-1 with TRBJ1-1; D possibly corresponds to TRBD1 (6 bases). This CDR3 is 18 amino acids long. Germline CDR1 SGHRS, CDR2 YFSETQ. V dropped 3 bases and J dropped 0 bases, with 21 bases sitting between them. The CDR3 DNA is TGCGCCAGCAGCTCCTTGCTAAGGGGAGGGGGAATGAACACTGAAGCTTTCTTT. It yields the protein CASSSLLRGGGMNTEAFF.

The chain is built from TRBV3-1 (or the pseudogene TRBV3-2) and TRBJ1-2; D unclear. Germline CDR1 is LGHDT and CDR2 is YNNKEL (reference sequence). The CDR3 is made up of 15 amino acids. The V and J ends lost 2 bases and 4 bases respectively, with 14 bases between them. CDR3 nucleotides: TGTGCCAGCAGCCAAAACCGGAACAGAGGCTATGGCTACACCTTC. Translating it yields CASSQNRNRGYGYTF.